This T cell receptor (beta chain) was observed in a study of T cell responses to AZD1222 COVID-19 vaccine. Repertoires were generated with immunoSEQ multiplex PCR, while TCRdb's copy carries only in-frame clones and drops some. The table records more than 100,000 clones, more than 90% of them present only once. This clonotype was obtained from an adult in good health. The starting material was peripheral blood, obtained on day 0 of AZD1222 vaccination.

CDR3 sequence (DNA): TGTGCCATCAGTGAGGGACAGATTAATCAGCCCCAGCATTTT. Protein product: CAISEGQINQPQHF. The J gene is TRBJ1-5, the V gene TRBV10-3; weak D call: TRBD1 (6 bases). CDR3 length equals 14 residues. CDR1 ENHRY and CDR2 SYGVKD come from the germline V gene. The germline V and J ends were trimmed by 2 bases and 4 bases, with 9 bases remaining between them.